These T cell receptor beta chains were read from a single sample in a study of monozygotic twins with inflammatory bowel disease. Using the 5' RACE reads, TCRdb records one entry per CDR3 protein without DNA. This listing includes approximately 390,000 distinct CDR3 sequences. Sequencing was carried out using blood. The receptors derive from a human donor with ulcerative colitis or Crohn's disease, or a healthy co-twin of an affected twin (not recorded which). Each CDR3 is given with its conserved first and last residue. Fields, in order: J gene, V gene, CDR3 protein.

J gene: TRBJ2-3
V gene: TRBV7-2
CDR3 protein: CASSLVGGQGPDTQYF

J gene: TRBJ2-2
V gene: TRBV11-1
CDR3 protein: CASSLETIAGVSTGELFF

J gene: TRBJ2-5
V gene: TRBV20-1
CDR3 protein: CSVSAGGYQETQYF

J gene: TRBJ1-4
V gene: TRBV28
CDR3 protein: CASSSGPANEKLFF

J gene: TRBJ2-6
V gene: TRBV4-3
CDR3 protein: CASSQEGARTRSGANVLTF

J gene: TRBJ2-5
V gene: TRBV5-5
CDR3 protein: CASSHSTWTEETQYF

J gene: TRBJ1-5
V gene: TRBV11-2
CDR3 protein: CASSLTGHNQPQHF

J gene: TRBJ2-7
V gene: TRBV18
CDR3 protein: CASSPNTGDNEQYF

J gene: TRBJ2-1
V gene: TRBV6-2/TRBV6-3
CDR3 protein: CACSYQLAASEQFF

J gene: TRBJ1-2
V gene: TRBV30
CDR3 protein: CAWGGLSYGYTF

J gene: TRBJ1-1
V gene: TRBV6-5
CDR3 protein: CASSYDLPRGRGNTEAFF

J gene: TRBJ1-1
V gene: TRBV28
CDR3 protein: CASPGAGSTEAFF

J gene: TRBJ2-1
V gene: TRBV20-1
CDR3 protein: CSAKLLGGLAGPDEQFF

J gene: TRBJ2-5
V gene: TRBV3-1
CDR3 protein: CASSGAGLVETQYF

J gene: TRBJ1-2
V gene: TRBV20-1
CDR3 protein: CSVRGNQDGYTF

J gene: TRBJ2-3
V gene: TRBV18
CDR3 protein: CASSTTSGPPDTQYF

J gene: TRBJ1-4
V gene: TRBV19
CDR3 protein: CASSKLGDNEKLFF

J gene: TRBJ1-1
V gene: TRBV7-9
CDR3 protein: CASSMTATEAFF

J gene: TRBJ2-1
V gene: TRBV5-4
CDR3 protein: CASSSSGSGIEQFF

J gene: TRBJ2-1
V gene: TRBV20-1
CDR3 protein: CSASGDSSYNEQFF

J gene: TRBJ1-2
V gene: TRBV6-1
CDR3 protein: CASSEIEGLGYTF

J gene: TRBJ2-1
V gene: TRBV6-1
CDR3 protein: CASRAGTEIISEQFF

J gene: TRBJ1-1
V gene: TRBV6-2/TRBV6-3
CDR3 protein: CASNDRVNTEAFF

J gene: TRBJ2-2
V gene: TRBV11-3
CDR3 protein: CASSLGSRSGTGELFF

J gene: TRBJ2-5
V gene: TRBV11-2
CDR3 protein: CASSLGFRGLEETQYF

J gene: TRBJ2-1
V gene: TRBV4-3
CDR3 protein: CASSQQTSGPQFF

J gene: TRBJ2-7
V gene: TRBV3-1
CDR3 protein: CASSRGSESSYEQYF

J gene: TRBJ1-4
V gene: TRBV6-6
CDR3 protein: CASSAGALNEKLFF

J gene: TRBJ1-2
V gene: TRBV15
CDR3 protein: CATSRGQGTYGYTF

J gene: TRBJ2-3
V gene: TRBV28
CDR3 protein: CASRALRDINTDTQYF

J gene: TRBJ2-1
V gene: TRBV30
CDR3 protein: CAWSVRGEQFF

J gene: TRBJ1-1
V gene: TRBV28
CDR3 protein: CASSSRLTDNTEAFF

J gene: TRBJ2-2
V gene: TRBV3-1
CDR3 protein: CASTSGLLGELFF

J gene: TRBJ1-2
V gene: TRBV28
CDR3 protein: CASSPPGQGEYGYTF

J gene: TRBJ2-2
V gene: TRBV6-4
CDR3 protein: CASSVGGINTGELFF

J gene: TRBJ2-5
V gene: TRBV3-1
CDR3 protein: CASSQDWRGQETQYF

J gene: TRBJ2-3
V gene: TRBV20-1
CDR3 protein: CSARLAVDSTDTQYF

J gene: TRBJ2-3
V gene: TRBV30
CDR3 protein: CAWRLTGAGDTQYF

J gene: TRBJ2-7
V gene: TRBV28
CDR3 protein: CAVRPGLAGGTAYEQYF

J gene: TRBJ2-2
V gene: TRBV20-1
CDR3 protein: CSAWTSGRDTGELFF

J gene: TRBJ1-1
V gene: TRBV7-9
CDR3 protein: CASSRGQGLNTEALF

J gene: TRBJ2-7
V gene: TRBV5-1
CDR3 protein: CASSLNPGQGGTYEQYF

J gene: TRBJ2-3
V gene: TRBV6-2/TRBV6-3
CDR3 protein: CASSYSDLTDTQYF

J gene: TRBJ2-1
V gene: TRBV28
CDR3 protein: CASSSRTGLGPGSYNEQFF

J gene: TRBJ2-2
V gene: TRBV12-3/TRBV12-4
CDR3 protein: CASSPNGGGRTGELFF

J gene: TRBJ1-3
V gene: TRBV6-1
CDR3 protein: CASRKTGMVLGGVGNTIYF

J gene: TRBJ2-7
V gene: TRBV30
CDR3 protein: CAWSRGLAGGALSYEQYF

J gene: TRBJ2-3
V gene: TRBV29-1
CDR3 protein: CSVWVVSSTDTQYF

J gene: TRBJ2-5
V gene: TRBV19
CDR3 protein: CASSSQSGLQETQYF

J gene: TRBJ1-5
V gene: TRBV7-9
CDR3 protein: CASSLSKDGGNQPQHF

J gene: TRBJ2-1
V gene: TRBV30
CDR3 protein: CAWSLRAEGEQFF

J gene: TRBJ1-1
V gene: TRBV3-1
CDR3 protein: CASSQVPDMNTEAFF

J gene: TRBJ2-4
V gene: TRBV5-1
CDR3 protein: CASSFRATGSWAKNMQYF